Listed here is a single TCR beta chain. This specimen comes from a study of blood T cell repertoires in COVID-19. Background on the study: Sources were T cells, B-cell-depleted T cells, or PBMCs; the material itself was cDNA or gDNA.

The CDR3 covers 16 residues. Germline V gene data show CDR1 as MGHRA and CDR2 as YSYEKL. Trimming removed 5 bases from V and 2 bases from J; junction bases left unmatched: 8. As processed by the authors: Amplifying reference gene primers gave estimates of nucleated cell counts. TCRdb's table, derived via immunoSEQ multiplex PCR, lists solely in-frame clones and lacks some. V and J calls and clone size are as listed in that table; D and trimming were resolved from the DNA. The repertoire consists of some 180,000 clones, with around 80% occurring once and the leading ten covering over 15%. The sequenced sample was PBMCs or T cells enriched from blood (not recorded which). The sequence was obtained from a woman between 65 and 79 years old in a cohort exposed to, infected with or recovered from COVID-19 (not recorded which). This chain connects TRBV4-1 to TRBJ2-2; 7 bases match TRBD1. The CDR3 loop reads CASSFRTGYNTGELFF. The CDR3, as DNA: TGCGCCAGCAGCTTTCGGACAGGCTATAACACCGGGGAGCTGTTTTTT.